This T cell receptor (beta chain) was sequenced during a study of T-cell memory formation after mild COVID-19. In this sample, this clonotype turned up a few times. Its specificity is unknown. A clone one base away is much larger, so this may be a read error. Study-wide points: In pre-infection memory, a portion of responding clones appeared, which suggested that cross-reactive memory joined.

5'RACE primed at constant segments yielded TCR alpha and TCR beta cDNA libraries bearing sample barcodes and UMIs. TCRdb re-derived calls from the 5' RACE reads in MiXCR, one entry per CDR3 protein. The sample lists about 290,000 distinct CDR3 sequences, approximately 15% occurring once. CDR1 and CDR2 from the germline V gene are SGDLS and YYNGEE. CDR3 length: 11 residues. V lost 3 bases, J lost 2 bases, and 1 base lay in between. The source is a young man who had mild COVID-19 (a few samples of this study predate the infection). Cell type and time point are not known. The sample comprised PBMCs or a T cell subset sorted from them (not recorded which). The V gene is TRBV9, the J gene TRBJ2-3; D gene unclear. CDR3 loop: CASSATDTQYF. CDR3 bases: TGTGCCAGCAGCGCCACAGATACGCAGTATTTT. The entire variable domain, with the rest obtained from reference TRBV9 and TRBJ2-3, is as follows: DSGVTQTPKHLITATGQRVTLRCSPRSGDLSVYWYQQSLDQGLQFLIQYYNGEERAKGNILERFSAQQFPDLHSELNLSSLELGDSALYFCASSATDTQYFGPGTRLTVL.